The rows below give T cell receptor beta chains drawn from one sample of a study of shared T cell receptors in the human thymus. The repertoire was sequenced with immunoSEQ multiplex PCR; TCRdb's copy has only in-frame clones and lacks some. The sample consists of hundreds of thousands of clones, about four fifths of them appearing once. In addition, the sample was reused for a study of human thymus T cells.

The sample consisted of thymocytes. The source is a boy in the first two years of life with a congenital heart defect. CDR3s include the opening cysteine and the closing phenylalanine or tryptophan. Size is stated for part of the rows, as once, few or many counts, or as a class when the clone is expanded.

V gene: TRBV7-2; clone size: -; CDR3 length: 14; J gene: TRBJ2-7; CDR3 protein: CASSLARANYEQYF
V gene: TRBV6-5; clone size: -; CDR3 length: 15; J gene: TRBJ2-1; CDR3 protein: CASSPRPSLYNEQFF
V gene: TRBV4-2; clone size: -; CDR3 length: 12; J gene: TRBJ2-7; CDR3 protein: CASSIRRNEQYF
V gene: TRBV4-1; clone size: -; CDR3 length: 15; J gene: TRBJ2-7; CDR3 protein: CASSHRAGSSYEQYF
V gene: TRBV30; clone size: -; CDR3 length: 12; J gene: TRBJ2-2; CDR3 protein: CAWSLLAGELFF
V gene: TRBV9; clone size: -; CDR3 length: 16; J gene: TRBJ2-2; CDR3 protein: CASSVGQGADTGELFF
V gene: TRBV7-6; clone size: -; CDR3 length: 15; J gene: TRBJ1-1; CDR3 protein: CASSLYRGPNTEAFF
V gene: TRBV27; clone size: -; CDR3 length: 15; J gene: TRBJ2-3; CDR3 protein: CASSLPGGHTDTQYF
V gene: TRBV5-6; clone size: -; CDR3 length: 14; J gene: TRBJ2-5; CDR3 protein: CASTFGSGQETQYF
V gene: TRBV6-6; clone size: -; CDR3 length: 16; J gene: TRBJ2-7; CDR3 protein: CASNPFREAHLYEQYF
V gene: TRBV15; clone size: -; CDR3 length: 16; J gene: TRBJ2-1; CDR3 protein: CATSRFSGSSYNEQFF
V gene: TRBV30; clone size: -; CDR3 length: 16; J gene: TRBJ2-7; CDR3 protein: CAWSGGTGGPLYEQYF
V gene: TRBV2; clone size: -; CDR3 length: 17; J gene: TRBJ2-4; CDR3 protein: CASSSHRELLAKNIQYF
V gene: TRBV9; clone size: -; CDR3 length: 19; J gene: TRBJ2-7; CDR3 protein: CASSASPTTVASGTYEQYF
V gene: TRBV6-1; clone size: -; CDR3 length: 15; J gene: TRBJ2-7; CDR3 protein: CASSQAWDRVDEQYF
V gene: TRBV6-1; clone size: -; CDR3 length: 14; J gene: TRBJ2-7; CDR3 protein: CASSLAGGNHEQYF
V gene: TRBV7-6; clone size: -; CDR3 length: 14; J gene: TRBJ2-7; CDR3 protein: CASSLSLGGYEQYF
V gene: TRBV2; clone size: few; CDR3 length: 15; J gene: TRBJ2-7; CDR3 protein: CASSAGQSLRYEQYF
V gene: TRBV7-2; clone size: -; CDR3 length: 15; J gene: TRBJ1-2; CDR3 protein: CASSLGAGRGLGYTF
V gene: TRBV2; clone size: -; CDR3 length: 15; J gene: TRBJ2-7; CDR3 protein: CASRPGLAASYEQYF
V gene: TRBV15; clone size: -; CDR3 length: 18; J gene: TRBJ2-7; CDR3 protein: CATSRDIGGRGHSYEQYF
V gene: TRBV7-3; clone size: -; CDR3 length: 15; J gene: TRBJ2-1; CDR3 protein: CASSVRDGRGNEQFF
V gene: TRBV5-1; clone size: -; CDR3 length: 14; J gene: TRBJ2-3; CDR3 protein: CASSPPRGTDTQYF
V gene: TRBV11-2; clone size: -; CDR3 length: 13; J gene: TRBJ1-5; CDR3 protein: CASSAPGVQPQHF
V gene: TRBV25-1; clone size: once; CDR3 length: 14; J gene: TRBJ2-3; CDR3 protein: CASRGGRSTDTQYF
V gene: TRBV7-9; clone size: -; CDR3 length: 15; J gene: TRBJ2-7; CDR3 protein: CASSWRDRALNEQYF
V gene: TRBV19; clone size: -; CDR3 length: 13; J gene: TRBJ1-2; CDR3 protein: CASSIAGNYGYTF
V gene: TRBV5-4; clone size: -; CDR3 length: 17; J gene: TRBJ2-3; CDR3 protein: CASSPSGRGWSTDTQYF
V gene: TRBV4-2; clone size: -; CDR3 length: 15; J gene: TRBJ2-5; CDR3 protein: CASSQTQGGGETQYF
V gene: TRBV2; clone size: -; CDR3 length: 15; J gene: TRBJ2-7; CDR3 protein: CASSPTREGSYEQYF
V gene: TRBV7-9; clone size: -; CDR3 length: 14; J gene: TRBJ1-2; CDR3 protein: CASSLGDRGYGYTF
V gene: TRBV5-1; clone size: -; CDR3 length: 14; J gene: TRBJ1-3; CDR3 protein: CASSLGSSGNTIYF
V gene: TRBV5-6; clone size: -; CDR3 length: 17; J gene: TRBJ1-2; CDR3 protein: CASSPKSFGQSYYGYTF
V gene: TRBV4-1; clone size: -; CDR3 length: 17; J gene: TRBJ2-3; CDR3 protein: CASSQETVIRSTDTQYF